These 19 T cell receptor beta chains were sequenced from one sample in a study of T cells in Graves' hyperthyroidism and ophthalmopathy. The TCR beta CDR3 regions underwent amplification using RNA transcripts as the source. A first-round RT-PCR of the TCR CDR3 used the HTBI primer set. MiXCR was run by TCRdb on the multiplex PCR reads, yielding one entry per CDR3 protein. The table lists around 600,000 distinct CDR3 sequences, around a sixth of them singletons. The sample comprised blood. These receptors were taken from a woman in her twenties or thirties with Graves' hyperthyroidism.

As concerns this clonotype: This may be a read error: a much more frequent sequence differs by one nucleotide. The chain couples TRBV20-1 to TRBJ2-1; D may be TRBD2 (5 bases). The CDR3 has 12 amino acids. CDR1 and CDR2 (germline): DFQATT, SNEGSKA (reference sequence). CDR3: CSCFGEYNEEFF. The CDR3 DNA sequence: TGCAGCTGCTTCGGGGAGTACAATGAGGAGTTCTTC.

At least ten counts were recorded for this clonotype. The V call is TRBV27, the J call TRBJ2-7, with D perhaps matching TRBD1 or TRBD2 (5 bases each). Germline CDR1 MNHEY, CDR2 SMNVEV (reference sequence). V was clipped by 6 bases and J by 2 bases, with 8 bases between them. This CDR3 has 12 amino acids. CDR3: CASSGATYEQYF. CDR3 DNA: TGTGCCAGCAGCGGGGCAACCTACGAGCAGTACTTC.

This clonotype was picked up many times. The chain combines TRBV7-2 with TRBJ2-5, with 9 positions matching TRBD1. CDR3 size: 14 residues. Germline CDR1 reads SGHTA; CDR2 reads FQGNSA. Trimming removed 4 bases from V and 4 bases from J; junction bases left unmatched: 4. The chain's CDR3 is CASSSTGGIETQYF. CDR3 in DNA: TGTGCCAGCAGCTCGACAGGGGGGATAGAGACCCAGTACTTC.

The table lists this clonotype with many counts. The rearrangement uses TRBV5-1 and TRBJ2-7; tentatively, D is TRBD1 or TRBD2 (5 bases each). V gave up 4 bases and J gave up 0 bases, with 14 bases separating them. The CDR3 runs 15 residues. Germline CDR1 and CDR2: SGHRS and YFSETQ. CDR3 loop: CASSGGRVGSYEQYF. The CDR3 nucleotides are TGCGCCAGCAGCGGGGGACGGGTCGGCTCCTACGAGCAGTACTTC.

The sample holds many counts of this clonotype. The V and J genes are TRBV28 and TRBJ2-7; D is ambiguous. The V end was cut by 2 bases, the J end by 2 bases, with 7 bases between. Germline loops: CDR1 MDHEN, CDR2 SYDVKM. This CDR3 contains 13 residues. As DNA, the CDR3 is TGTGCCAGCAGTTTACTGGGTCCCTACGAGCAGTACTTC. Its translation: CASSLLGPYEQYF.

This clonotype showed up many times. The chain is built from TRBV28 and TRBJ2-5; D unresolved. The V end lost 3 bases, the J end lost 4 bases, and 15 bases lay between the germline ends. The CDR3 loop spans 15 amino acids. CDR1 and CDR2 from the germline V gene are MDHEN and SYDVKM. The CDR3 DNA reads TGTGCCAGCAGTTTGCGCCGAAGAGGACCAGAGACCCAGTACTTC. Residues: CASSLRRRGPETQYF.

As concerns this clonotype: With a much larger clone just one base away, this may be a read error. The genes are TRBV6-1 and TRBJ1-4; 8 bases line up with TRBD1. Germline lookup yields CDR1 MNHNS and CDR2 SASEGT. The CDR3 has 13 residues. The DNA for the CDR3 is TGTGCCATCAGTGATGCAGGGGGCGAAAAACTGTTTTTT. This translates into CAISDAGGEKLFF.

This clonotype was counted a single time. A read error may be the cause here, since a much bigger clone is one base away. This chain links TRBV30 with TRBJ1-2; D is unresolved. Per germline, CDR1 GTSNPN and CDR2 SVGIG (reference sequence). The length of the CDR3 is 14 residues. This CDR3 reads CAWGVPYPPGGYTF. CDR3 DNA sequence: TGTGCCTGGGGTGTACCGTACCCCCCAGGAGGCTACACCTTC.

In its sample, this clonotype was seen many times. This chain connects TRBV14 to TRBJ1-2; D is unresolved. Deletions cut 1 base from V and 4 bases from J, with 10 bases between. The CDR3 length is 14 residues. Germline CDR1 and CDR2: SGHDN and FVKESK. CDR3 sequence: CASSQVVGGYGYTF. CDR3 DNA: TGTGCCAGCAGCCAAGTCGTCGGCGGCTATGGCTACACCTTC.

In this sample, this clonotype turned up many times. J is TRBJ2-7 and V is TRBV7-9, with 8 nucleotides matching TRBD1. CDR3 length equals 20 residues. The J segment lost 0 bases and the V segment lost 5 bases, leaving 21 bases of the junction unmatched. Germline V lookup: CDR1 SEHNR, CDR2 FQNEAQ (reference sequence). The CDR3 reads CASSHPSTTARDRSSYEQYF. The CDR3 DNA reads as TGTGCCAGCAGCCACCCCTCCACTACCGCGAGGGACAGGAGCTCCTACGAGCAGTACTTC.

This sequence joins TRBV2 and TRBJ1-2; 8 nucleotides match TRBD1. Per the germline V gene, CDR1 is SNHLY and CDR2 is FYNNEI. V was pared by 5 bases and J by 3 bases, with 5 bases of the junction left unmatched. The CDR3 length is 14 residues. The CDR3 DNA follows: TGTGCCAGCAGTAAGACAGGGGCGGACTATGGCTACACCTTC. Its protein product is CASSKTGADYGYTF.

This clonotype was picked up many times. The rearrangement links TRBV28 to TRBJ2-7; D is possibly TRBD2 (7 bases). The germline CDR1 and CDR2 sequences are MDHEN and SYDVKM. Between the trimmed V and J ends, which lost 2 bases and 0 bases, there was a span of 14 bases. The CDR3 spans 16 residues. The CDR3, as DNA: TGTGCCAGCAGTTTAGTAGGGGGGGGCGACTCCTACGAGCAGTACTTC. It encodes CASSLVGGGDSYEQYF.

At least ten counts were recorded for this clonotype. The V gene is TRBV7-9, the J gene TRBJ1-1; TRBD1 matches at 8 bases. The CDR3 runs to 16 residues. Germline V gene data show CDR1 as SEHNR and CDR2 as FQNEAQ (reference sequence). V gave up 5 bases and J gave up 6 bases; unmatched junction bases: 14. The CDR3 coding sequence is TGTGCCAGCAGCGCCAATAGGACAGGGAGGGGGTCTGAAGCTTTCTTT. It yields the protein CASSANRTGRGSEAFF. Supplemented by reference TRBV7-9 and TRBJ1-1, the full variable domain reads DTGVSQNPRHKITKRGQNVTFRCDPISEHNRLYWYRQTLGQGPEFLTYFQNEAQLEKSRLLSDRFSAERPKGSFSTLEIQRTEQGDSAMYLCASSANRTGRGSEAFFGQGTRLTVV.

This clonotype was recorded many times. This CDR3 reads CASSKGHEQYF. Here the CDR3 DNA reads TGTGCCAGCAGCAAGGGCCACGAGCAGTACTTC. The V and J genes are TRBV11-2 and TRBJ2-7, with D uncertain. This CDR3 spans 11 amino acids. V was cut by 5 bases and J by 5 bases, with 7 bases left in between. The germline V gene has CDR1 SGHAT and CDR2 FQNNGV.

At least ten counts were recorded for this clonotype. In DNA, the CDR3 is TGCGCCAGCAGCTTGGGACGGCACCAAGAGACCCAGTACTTC. This sequence encodes CASSLGRHQETQYF. The chain employs TRBV5-1 and TRBJ2-5, with D uncertain. Trimming cost V 0 bases and J 0 bases, with 6 bases left between them. The CDR3 covers 14 residues. Germline values: CDR1 SGHRS, CDR2 YFSETQ.

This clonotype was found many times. CDR3 sequence reads: CASSHGQGASGRAVVEQFF. As DNA, the CDR3 is TGTGCCAGCAGTCACGGACAGGGGGCTAGCGGGAGGGCCGTCGTTGAGCAGTTCTTC. V is TRBV6-2 or TRBV6-3 and J is TRBJ2-1; TRBD2 is a possible D gene (12 bases). The ends were cut back, 5 bases at V and 9 bases at J, with 32 bases in the middle. The CDR3 extends over 19 amino acids. CDR1 is MNHEY, CDR2 SVGEGT, per germline.

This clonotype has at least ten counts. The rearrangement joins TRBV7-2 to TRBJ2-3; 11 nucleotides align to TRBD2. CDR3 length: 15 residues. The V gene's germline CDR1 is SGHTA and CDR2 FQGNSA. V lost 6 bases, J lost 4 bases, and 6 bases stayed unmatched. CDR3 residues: CASRISGRAPDTQYF. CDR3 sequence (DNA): TGTGCCAGCAGAATTAGCGGGAGGGCACCAGATACGCAGTATTTT.

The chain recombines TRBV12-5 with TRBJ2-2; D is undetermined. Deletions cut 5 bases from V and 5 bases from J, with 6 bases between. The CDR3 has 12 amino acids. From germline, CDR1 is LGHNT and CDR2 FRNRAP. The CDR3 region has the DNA TGTGCTAGTGGTCCCAATACCGGGGAGCTGTTTTTT. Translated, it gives CASGPNTGELFF.

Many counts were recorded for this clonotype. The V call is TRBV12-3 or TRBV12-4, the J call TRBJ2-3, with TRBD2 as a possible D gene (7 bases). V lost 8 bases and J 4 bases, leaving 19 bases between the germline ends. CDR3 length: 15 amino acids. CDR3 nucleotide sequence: TGTGCCAGCGGCTTGGGTGGGGGGGCCCCAGATACGCAGTATTTT. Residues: CASGLGGGAPDTQYF.